The 19 T cell receptor beta chains presented below share a single source sample, sequenced in a study of CD8 T cells in ankylosing spondylitis. Study outcomes and limitations: Typical of ankylosing spondylitis blood, it appeared, was a TCR beta motif of roughly eight highly homologous variants.

TCRdb reprocessed the 5' RACE reads via MiXCR and lists one record per CDR3 protein. The sample contains more than 600,000 distinct CDR3 sequences, around 19% of which appear only once. What these receptors recognize is not known. The sequenced sample consisted of blood, either unsorted or a sorted T cell fraction (not recorded which). Receptors were obtained from a male donor with ankylosing spondylitis.

The J gene is TRBJ2-2, the V gene TRBV7-9; possible D gene TRBD1, 6 bases. Between the trimmed V and J ends, which lost 4 bases and 2 bases, there was a span of 11 bases. Germline V gives CDR1 SEHNR, CDR2 FQNEAQ (reference sequence). This CDR3 is built from 15 residues. The CDR3 loop reads CASSSRGSNTGELFF. Written as DNA, the CDR3 is TGTGCCAGCAGCTCCAGGGGATCTAACACCGGGGAGCTGTTTTTT.

J is TRBJ2-1 and V is TRBV6-2 or TRBV6-3; D might be TRBD2 (6 bases). The CDR3 contains 15 residues. Trimming took off 7 bases at V and 7 bases at J, with 20 bases between the two ends. The germline V gene encodes CDR1 MNHEY and CDR2 SVGEGT. The CDR3 DNA reads as TGTGCCAGCACCCCAGTTGGGAGGACGGAGAATGAGCAGTTCTTC. Translated: CASTPVGRTENEQFF.

This clonotype was counted between two and nine times. The rearrangement joins TRBV7-3 to TRBJ1-1; D may be TRBD1 (5 bases). Germline V lookup: CDR1 SGHTA, CDR2 FQGTGA. Deletions cut 6 bases from V and 1 base from J, with 15 bases between. CDR3 length: 15 residues. CDR3 region: CASRGSGRENTEAFF. The CDR3 DNA is TGTGCCAGCAGAGGAAGCGGCAGGGAGAACACTGAAGCTTTCTTT.

This clonotype was detected ten times or more. The rearrangement uses TRBV5-1 and TRBJ2-1; 10 positions agree with TRBD2. This CDR3 contains 17 residues. Germline values: CDR1 SGHRS, CDR2 YFSETQ. Losses at the gene ends were 2 bases for V and 9 bases for J; bases not matched to a gene: 14. The chain's CDR3 is CASSFRPSSGGALEQFF. The CDR3 DNA follows: TGCGCCAGCAGCTTCAGGCCATCAAGCGGGGGGGCCCTTGAGCAGTTCTTC.

This clonotype was detected only a few times. J is TRBJ2-1 and V is TRBV20-1; 7 bases map to TRBD2. CDR3 length: 15 residues. In germline, CDR1 is DFQATT, CDR2 SNEGSKA (reference sequence). The V segment lost 0 bases and the J segment 1 base; nucleotides outside the gene matches: 3. CDR3 amino acids: CSARERELSYNEQFF. In DNA form, the CDR3 reads TGCAGTGCTAGAGAGCGGGAGCTATCCTACAATGAGCAGTTCTTC.

V gene TRBV4-1 combines with J gene TRBJ1-2, with 7 bases identical to TRBD1. This CDR3 has 15 amino acids. Germline V gene sequence: CDR1 MGHRA, CDR2 YSYEKL. Unmatched junction bases numbered 10, after V lost 4 bases and J lost 5 bases. The CDR3, as DNA: TGCGCCAGCAGCCGCGAAAGGGACAGAAGTTATGGCTACACCTTC. Residues: CASSRERDRSYGYTF.

The genes are TRBV20-1 and TRBJ1-1, with D hard to call. The V end was cut by 3 bases, the J end by 0 bases, with 11 bases between. This CDR3 is 14 amino acids long. CDR1 and CDR2 (germline): DFQATT, SNEGSKA (reference sequence). The CDR3 nucleotides read TGCAGTGCTAGTACGGGCCCGATGAACACTGAAGCTTTCTTT. It specifies CSASTGPMNTEAFF.

Ten or more counts support this clonotype. At one boundary the junction diverges from the germline segment, which might be a read error. The V gene is TRBV7-9, the J gene TRBJ2-2; D gene unclear. Germline CDR1 and CDR2: SEHNR and FQNEAQ (reference sequence). The CDR3 is 11 amino acids. Written as DNA, the CDR3 is TGTGTCAGCAGCGACACCGGGGAGCTGTTTTTT. Translated, it gives CVSSDTGELFF.

This clonotype was seen more than once but under ten times. The chain joins TRBV7-2 to TRBJ2-7, with 12 bases that match TRBD2. The CDR3 runs 16 residues. V was clipped by 4 bases and J by 0 bases; unmatched bases: 4. Germline V lookup: CDR1 SGHTA, CDR2 FQGNSA. The CDR3 nucleotides read TGTGCCAGCAGCTCTCTAGCGGGAGGGTCCTCCTACGAGCAGTACTTC. Translated, it gives CASSSLAGGSSYEQYF.

Only one count was recorded for this clonotype. The J gene is TRBJ2-5, the V gene TRBV5-6; D is unresolved. Trimming took 4 bases from V and 0 from J, leaving 10 bases between them. Germline V CDR1 and CDR2: SGHDT, YYEEEE. This CDR3 spans 14 amino acids. The CDR3 spells CASSLLTDQETQYF. Here the CDR3 DNA reads TGTGCCAGCAGCCTGTTGACGGACCAAGAGACCCAGTACTTC. The full variable domain, in which reference TRBV5-6 and TRBJ2-5 provide the parts outside the CDR3, is DAGVTQSPTHLIKTRGQQVTLRCSPKSGHDTVSWYQQALGQGPQFIFQYYEEEERQRGNFPDRFSGHQFPNYSSELNVNALLLGDSALYLCASSLLTDQETQYFGPGTRLLVL.

V is TRBV5-4 and J is TRBJ2-1, with a tentative D call TRBD1 (6 bases). Germline lookup yields CDR1 SGHNT and CDR2 YYREEE (reference sequence). This CDR3 has 18 residues. V lost 3 bases and J 1 base, leaving 20 bases between the germline ends. The CDR3 bases are TGTGCCAGCAGCTCCACCGGGACACGGATCAATTCCTACAATGAGCAGTTCTTC. Translated: CASSSTGTRINSYNEQFF.

The V call is TRBV6-5, the J call TRBJ1-6, with D hard to call. Germline CDR1 and CDR2: MNHEY and SVGAGI. V was clipped by 0 bases and J by 3 bases, with 12 bases between them. The CDR3 consists of 17 residues. CDR3 region: CASSYSWQKNYNSPLHF. The DNA of the CDR3 is TGTGCCAGCAGTTACTCGTGGCAGAAAAACTATAATTCACCCCTCCACTTT.

The V gene is TRBV12-3 or TRBV12-4, the J gene TRBJ1-1, with a possible D match to TRBD1 (6 bases). This CDR3 has 17 amino acids. V was cut by 1 base and J by 4 bases, with 19 bases left in between. CDR3 sequence: CASSLGTTGRESTEAFF. The CDR3, as DNA: TGTGCCAGCAGTTTAGGGACTACAGGGCGGGAGTCCACTGAAGCTTTCTTT.

This chain connects TRBV10-3 to TRBJ2-2, with 10 bases aligning to TRBD2. V lost 0 bases to trimming and J lost 4 bases; unmatched junction nucleotides: 11. The V gene's germline CDR1 is ENHRY and CDR2 SYGVKD. CDR3 size: 19 residues. The CDR3 sequence: CAISESGLAGVGSTGELFF. The CDR3 region has the DNA TGTGCCATCAGTGAGTCTGGGCTAGCGGGAGTCGGGAGCACCGGGGAGCTGTTTTTT.

The genes are TRBV7-9 and TRBJ2-1; 9 bases map to TRBD2. Germline V lookup: CDR1 SEHNR, CDR2 FQNEAQ (reference sequence). V shed 5 bases and J 3 bases; nucleotides not matched to a gene: 8. The CDR3 loop spans 16 amino acids. Here the CDR3 DNA reads TGTGCCAGCAGCCAAACGACTAGCGGAGACTACAATGAGCAGTTCTTC. Its translation is CASSQTTSGDYNEQFF. Variable domain in full (rest from reference TRBV7-9 and TRBJ2-1): DTGVSQNPRHKITKRGQNVTFRCDPISEHNRLYWYRQTLGQGPEFLTYFQNEAQLEKSRLLSDRFSAERPKGSFSTLEIQRTEQGDSAMYLCASSQTTSGDYNEQFFGPGTRLTVL.

In this sample, this clonotype turned up many times. The chain couples TRBV18 to TRBJ2-1, with 8 bases that match TRBD2. Germline V lookup: CDR1 KGHSH, CDR2 LQKENI. CDR3 length: 15 amino acids. V lost 3 bases and J lost 3; bases outside the gene matches: 4. The CDR3 region is CASSPDSGIYNEQFF. The CDR3 DNA sequence: TGTGCCAGCTCACCCGATAGCGGGATCTACAATGAGCAGTTCTTC.

The gene calls are TRBV12-3 or TRBV12-4 and TRBJ2-2; no definite D call. V was cut by 5 bases and J by 5 bases, with 6 bases left in between. CDR3 length: 12 residues. CDR3 DNA sequence: TGTGCCAGCAGTCGGAAGACCGGGGAGCTGTTTTTT. Its translation is CASSRKTGELFF.

There are many counts of this clonotype. V usage is TRBV11-1 and J usage is TRBJ2-1; D ambiguous. V lost 4 bases and J lost 5, with 6 bases in between. Germline V gene data show CDR1 as SGHAT and CDR2 as FQDESV (reference sequence). The CDR3 is 12 residues long. CDR3 residues: CASSSRNNEQFF. CDR3 nucleotide sequence: TGTGCCAGCAGCTCACGAAACAATGAGCAGTTCTTC.

This clonotype was picked up a small number of times. The chain joins TRBV12-3 or TRBV12-4 to TRBJ1-4; 7 bases agree with TRBD1. With V trimmed by 6 bases and J by 12 bases, 7 bases remained unmatched. The CDR3 covers 12 residues. The chain's CDR3 is CASSSDRIELFF. The CDR3 DNA is TGTGCCAGCAGCTCGGACAGGATCGAACTGTTTTTT.